A selection of T cell receptor beta chains follows, all from one sample in a study of shared clonotypes between healthy human individuals. Libraries were prepared by immunoSEQ multiplex PCR; TCRdb keeps only in-frame clonotypes and omits some of them. Of approximately 500,000 clones in the sample, 90% to 97% were seen once. The sample taken for sequencing was naive CD4+ T cells sorted from blood. The receptors originated from a woman in her twenties or thirties in good health. The CDR3 runs from the conserved cysteine through the conserved F or W. The order of the fields is D gene, V gene, clone size, J gene, CDR3 protein, CDR3 DNA. D genes are given only for firm matches. Some rows have no size entry. The others give once, few or many, or a class for an expanded clone.

.	TRBV7-6	once	TRBJ2-3	CASSETGSSTDTQYF	TGTGCCAGCAGTGAAACGGGGTCCTCCACAGATACGCAGTATTTT
.	TRBV14	.	TRBJ2-7	CASSLGNDEQYF	TGTGCCAGCAGCCTAGGAAATGACGAGCAGTACTTC
.	TRBV2	.	TRBJ1-3	CASRFRTSSGNTIYF	TGTGCAAGCAGGTTCAGGACAAGCTCTGGAAACACCATATATTTT
.	TRBV6-5	once	TRBJ2-7	CASNKRGYEQYF	TGTGCCAGCAATAAACGCGGCTACGAGCAGTACTTC
.	TRBV7-6	.	TRBJ1-1	CASTTGGEGFF	TGTGCCAGCACCACCGGGGGAGAGGGTTTCTTT
.	TRBV6-1	.	TRBJ2-4	CASSEWILGENIQYF	TGTGCCAGCAGTGAATGGATTCTAGGTGAAAACATTCAGTACTTC
TRBD2	TRBV27	.	TRBJ2-1	CASSLKSPGEGSKEQFF	TGTGCCAGCAGTTTAAAGTCCCCCGGGGAGGGATCAAAGGAGCAGTTCTTC
TRBD1	TRBV5-4	.	TRBJ1-4	CASSQTGPTTNEKLFF	TGTGCCAGCAGCCAGACAGGGCCGACAACTAATGAAAAACTGTTTTTT
TRBD2	TRBV28	.	TRBJ2-3	CASSLFNLQSSGRALGDTQYF	TGTGCCAGCAGTTTATTCAACCTCCAATCAAGCGGGAGGGCCCTGGGAGATACGCAGTATTTT
.	TRBV7-8	.	TRBJ2-7	CASSLVTEPYEQYF	TGTGCCAGCAGCTTAGTTACAGAACCCTACGAGCAGTACTTC
.	TRBV6-1	.	TRBJ2-5	CASRSTGSETQYF	TGTGCCAGCAGGTCGACCGGTAGTGAGACCCAGTACTTC
.	TRBV11-2	.	TRBJ1-4	CASSLVATNEKLFF	TGTGCCAGCAGCTTAGTTGCAACTAATGAAAAACTGTTTTTT
.	TRBV7-6	.	TRBJ2-5	CASSLEGARGRARQETQYF	TGTGCCAGCAGCTTAGAAGGAGCACGAGGCAGGGCCCGCCAAGAGACCCAGTACTTC
.	TRBV5-4	.	TRBJ2-5	CASRQQPIETQYF	TGTGCCAGCAGACAGCAACCTATAGAGACCCAGTACTTC
TRBD1	TRBV11-2	.	TRBJ2-6	CASSPRTGPDLSGANVLTF	TGTGCCAGCAGCCCTAGGACAGGACCCGATCTCTCTGGGGCCAACGTCCTGACTTTC
.	TRBV11-3	.	TRBJ2-2	CASSLEPGINTGELFF	TGTGCCAGCAGCTTAGAACCGGGGATCAACACCGGGGAGCTGTTTTTT
.	TRBV29-1	.	TRBJ2-7	CSATDSTPYEQYF	TGCAGCGCCACGGACTCTACCCCCTACGAGCAGTACTTC
.	TRBV11-2	.	TRBJ1-2	CASSQQTRMGINYGYTF	TGTGCCAGCAGCCAACAGACCCGTATGGGCATCAACTATGGCTACACCTTC
TRBD2	TRBV7-2	.	TRBJ2-7	CASSSLSGRGAEQYF	TGTGCCAGCAGCTCCCTTAGCGGGAGAGGTGCCGAGCAGTACTTC
TRBD2	TRBV6-5	.	TRBJ2-7	CASRPGTSGAYEQYF	TGTGCCAGCAGACCAGGGACTAGCGGAGCCTACGAGCAGTACTTC
.	TRBV6-5	.	TRBJ1-2	CASSYTQELGYTF	TGTGCCAGCAGTTACACGCAGGAGCTGGGCTACACCTTC
.	TRBV5-6	.	TRBJ2-7	CASSLDYSDEQYF	TGTGCCAGCAGCTTGGACTATTCGGACGAGCAGTACTTC
TRBD2	TRBV15	.	TRBJ2-1	CATSRLLAGRNEQFF	TGTGCCACCAGCAGACTACTAGCGGGAAGAAATGAGCAGTTCTTC
TRBD2	TRBV27	.	TRBJ2-3	CASSSHSGRADGGTQYF	TGTGCCAGCAGTTCCCATAGCGGGAGGGCAGACGGGGGTACGCAGTATTTT
.	TRBV11-2	.	TRBJ1-1	CASSLQGGNTEAFF	TGTGCCAGCAGCCTTCAAGGGGGGAACACTGAAGCTTTCTTT
.	TRBV5-3	.	TRBJ1-3	CARSSGTPTGGNTIYF	TGTGCCAGAAGCTCGGGCACGCCGACGGGTGGAAACACCATATATTTT
.	TRBV29-1	.	TRBJ1-2	CSVPLKSAYGYTF	TGCAGCGTTCCTTTGAAGTCCGCCTATGGCTACACCTTC
TRBD2	TRBV5-1	.	TRBJ2-2	CASSLGRRENGELFF	TGCGCCAGCAGCTTGGGGAGGCGGGAGAACGGGGAGCTGTTTTTT
TRBD1	TRBV4-1	.	TRBJ1-1	CASSQRQGAAFF	TGCGCCAGCAGCCAAAGACAGGGGGCAGCTTTCTTT
.	TRBV29-1	.	TRBJ2-1	CSVVAPPLNEQFF	TGCAGCGTTGTGGCCCCCCCTCTCAATGAGCAGTTCTTC
TRBD2	TRBV5-1	few	TRBJ2-7	CASSLVSGAPYEQYF	TGCGCCAGCAGCTTGGTTAGCGGGGCGCCCTACGAGCAGTACTTC
TRBD1	TRBV30	.	TRBJ1-5	CAWARGQPNQPQHF	TGTGCCTGGGCGAGGGGACAGCCTAATCAGCCCCAGCATTTT
TRBD1	TRBV28	.	TRBJ1-2	CASSLKLLLWGQGENSYGYTF	TGTGCCAGCAGTTTAAAGCTTCTCTTATGGGGACAGGGGGAAAACAGCTATGGCTACACCTTC
.	TRBV9	.	TRBJ2-7	CASRRTYGQSSYEQYF	TGTGCCAGCAGGCGGACATATGGGCAGAGCTCCTACGAGCAGTACTTC
.	TRBV27	.	TRBJ2-3	CASQGITDTQYF	TGTGCCAGCCAAGGAATCACAGATACGCAGTATTTT
.	TRBV21-1	.	TRBJ2-2	CASSQTSAGELFF	TGTGCCAGCAGCCAAACGTCGGCCGGGGAGCTGTTTTTT
.	TRBV5-1	.	TRBJ1-5	CASSLETGNQPQHF	TGCGCCAGCAGCTTAGAGACAGGTAATCAACCCCAGCATTTT
TRBD2	TRBV7-9	.	TRBJ2-1	CASSLVPLADEQFF	TGTGCCAGCAGCTTAGTTCCACTAGCGGATGAGCAGTTCTTC
TRBD2	TRBV7-2	once	TRBJ2-1	CASSLVTGGSYNEQFF	TGTGCCAGCAGCTTAGTCACGGGGGGGTCCTACAATGAGCAGTTCTTC
TRBD2	TRBV11-2	.	TRBJ2-2	CASSLATSGRAGTGELFF	TGTGCCAGCAGCTTAGCGACTAGCGGGAGGGCCGGCACCGGGGAGCTGTTTTTT
.	TRBV12-2	.	TRBJ1-3	CASRPQRGYGRSENTIYF	TGTGCAAGTCGCCCCCAACGGGGGTACGGACGATCCGAGAACACCATATATTTT
.	TRBV6-1	.	TRBJ2-6	CASSEALHSGANVLTF	TGTGCCAGCAGTGAAGCATTGCATTCTGGGGCCAACGTCCTGACTTTC
.	TRBV4-1	.	TRBJ1-5	CASSQHKRGDGNQPQHF	TGCGCCAGCAGCCAACACAAACGGGGGGACGGCAATCAGCCCCAGCATTTT
.	TRBV29-1	.	TRBJ2-3	CSVDTPTDTQYF	TGCAGCGTTGATACCCCAACAGATACGCAGTATTTT
.	TRBV7-2	.	TRBJ1-5	CASSLGSASNQPQHF	TGTGCCAGCAGCTTAGGATCGGCCAGCAATCAGCCCCAGCATTTT
.	TRBV19	.	TRBJ1-1	CASSVVAARGNTEAFF	TGTGCCAGTAGCGTTGTGGCCGCTCGAGGGAACACTGAAGCTTTCTTT
.	TRBV18	.	TRBJ1-1	CASSPREGTEAFF	TGTGCCAGCTCACCACGGGAGGGTACTGAAGCTTTCTTT
.	TRBV5-1	.	TRBJ2-5	CASSPRQDQETQYF	TGCGCCAGCAGCCCCCGACAGGACCAAGAGACCCAGTACTTC
.	TRBV11-2	.	TRBJ2-1	CASSSAGRYNEQFF	TGTGCCAGCAGCTCCGCCGGACGTTACAATGAGCAGTTCTTC
.	TRBV5-3	.	TRBJ2-7	CARSLPGRLIYEQYF	TGTGCCAGAAGCTTACCGGGGAGGTTAATATACGAGCAGTACTTC
.	TRBV18	.	TRBJ1-1	CASSLVGGGDTEAFF	TGTGCCAGCTCACTCGTGGGGGGAGGGGACACTGAAGCTTTCTTT
.	TRBV6-5	once	TRBJ2-7	CASSYNRPPYEQYF	TGTGCCAGCAGTTACAATCGACCTCCCTACGAGCAGTACTTC
TRBD1	TRBV28	.	TRBJ1-1	CAALRGMATEAFF	TGTGCGGCACTCAGGGGGATGGCCACTGAAGCTTTCTTT